A selection of T cell receptor beta chains follows, all from one sample in a study of blood T cell repertoires in COVID-19. Clones were sequenced by immunoSEQ multiplex PCR, and TCRdb holds only the in-frame ones, with some missing. The table records around 130,000 clones, more than 80% of them present only once. What was sequenced was peripheral blood. These receptors were taken from a human donor in a cohort sampled during active COVID-19. Both conserved end residues are trimmed from each CDR3.

CDR3 protein: ASSDRGGYNEQF
J gene: TRBJ2-1
CDR3 length: 12
V gene: TRBV5-4

CDR3 protein: ASSSEETQY
J gene: TRBJ2-5
CDR3 length: 9
V gene: TRBV7-8

CDR3 protein: ASSWNRDRNTEAF
J gene: TRBJ1-1
CDR3 length: 13
V gene: TRBV27

CDR3 protein: ASSEVGGLGNTIY
J gene: TRBJ1-3
CDR3 length: 13
V gene: TRBV6-1

CDR3 protein: ASSPGSGKLF
J gene: TRBJ1-4
CDR3 length: 10
V gene: TRBV7-2

CDR3 protein: ASSPPDRGGKGYT
J gene: TRBJ1-2
CDR3 length: 13
V gene: TRBV7-2

CDR3 protein: ASSNSNTEAF
J gene: TRBJ1-1
CDR3 length: 10
V gene: TRBV7-2

CDR3 protein: ASGLNTVRSGQF
J gene: TRBJ2-1
CDR3 length: 12
V gene: TRBV12-5

CDR3 protein: ASRPGTGGANYYGYT
J gene: TRBJ1-2
CDR3 length: 15
V gene: TRBV3-1/TRBV3-2

CDR3 protein: ASSVAGGGEAF
J gene: TRBJ1-1
CDR3 length: 11
V gene: TRBV9

CDR3 protein: ASRGRQGHNSPLH
J gene: TRBJ1-6
CDR3 length: 13
V gene: TRBV2

CDR3 protein: ASSVLTTLATDTQY
J gene: TRBJ2-3
CDR3 length: 14
V gene: TRBV9

CDR3 protein: ASSNSYNEQF
J gene: TRBJ2-1
CDR3 length: 10
V gene: TRBV12-3/TRBV12-4

CDR3 protein: AFSGGVYEQY
J gene: TRBJ2-7
CDR3 length: 10
V gene: TRBV30